The 7 T cell receptor beta chains presented below share a single source sample, sequenced in a study of blood T cell repertoires in COVID-19. The protocol was immunoSEQ multiplex PCR, while the TCRdb copy is restricted to in-frame clones and leaves out a portion. The table records over 200,000 clones, roughly 92% of them present only once. Material: peripheral blood. Receptors originate from a man aged 60 to 69 with COVID-19, enrolled during active disease.

The chain joins TRBV7-8 to TRBJ1-2; 11 bases match TRBD1. The CDR3 has 15 residues. V was clipped by 5 bases and J by 2 bases; unmatched bases: 4. Germline V CDR1 and CDR2: SGHVS, FQNEAQ. CDR3 bases: TGTGCCAGCAGCGGAAGGGACAGGGGGAACTATGGCTACACCTTC. Translating gives CASSGRDRGNYGYTF.

This clone came up once. J is TRBJ2-3 and V is TRBV7-2, with 16 bases matching TRBD2. Germline assignment: CDR1 SGHTA and CDR2 FQGNSA. V shed 4 bases and J 7 bases; nucleotides not matched to a gene: 5. The CDR3 runs 16 residues. The CDR3 sequence: CASSYPGLAGGNTQYF. The CDR3 region has the DNA TGTGCCAGCAGCTACCCGGGACTAGCGGGGGGGAATACGCAGTATTTT. Together with reference TRBV7-2 and TRBJ2-3, the CDR3 gives the full variable domain: GAGVSQSPSNKVTEKGKDVELRCDPISGHTALYWYRQSLGQGLEFLIYFQGNSAPDKSGLPSDRFSAERTGGSVSTLTIQRTQQEDSAVYLCASSYPGLAGGNTQYFGPGTRLTVL.

The rearrangement uses TRBV6-6 and TRBJ2-2; 15 nucleotides align to TRBD2. In germline, CDR1 is MNHNY, CDR2 SVGAGI (reference sequence). CDR3 size: 18 residues. V trimming: 5 bases; J trimming: 7 bases; junction bases outside the gene matches: 11. The chain's CDR3 is CASSLGLAGGLEVGELFF. The DNA for the CDR3 is TGTGCCAGCAGTCTCGGACTAGCGGGGGGGCTAGAAGTCGGGGAGCTGTTTTTT.

The rearrangement uses TRBV6-1 and TRBJ1-2; D is possibly TRBD1 (6 bases). CDR3 length: 16 amino acids. CDR1 MNHNS and CDR2 SASEGT come from the germline V gene. V lost 3 bases, J lost 4 bases, and 18 bases lay in between. CDR3 sequence: CASSDRGGHMGYGYTF. The CDR3 nucleotides are TGTGCCAGCAGTGATCGGGGGGGACATATGGGCTATGGCTACACCTTC.

The CDR3 sequence: CASSQAGSGTGAYEQYF. The DNA of the CDR3 is TGTGCCAGCAGCCAAGCGGGAAGCGGGACAGGGGCCTACGAGCAGTACTTC. J is TRBJ2-7 and V is TRBV3-1 (or the pseudogene TRBV3-2); TRBD1 matches 10 bases. The ends lost 1 base at V and 2 bases at J; junction bases unmatched: 8. In germline, CDR1 is LGHDT, CDR2 YNNKEL (reference sequence). The CDR3 spans 17 residues.

The chain combines TRBV7-9 with TRBJ1-5, with D maybe TRBD1 (5 bases). Germline lookup yields CDR1 SEHNR and CDR2 FQNEAQ (reference sequence). The CDR3 contains 14 residues. The V gene lost 7 bases and the J gene lost 4 bases, with 14 bases spanning the gap. The DNA of the CDR3 is TGTGCCAGCACCTCAGACAGTAGGAATCAGCCCCAGCATTTT. Translating gives CASTSDSRNQPQHF.

The CDR3 sequence: CASSPDRDYGYTF. CDR3 nucleotide sequence: TGCGCCAGCAGCCCGGACAGGGATTATGGCTACACCTTC. The chain joins TRBV10-1 to TRBJ1-2, with 8 bases matching TRBD1. The ends lost 6 bases at V and 5 bases at J; junction bases unmatched: 5. The CDR3 is 13 residues long. Germline CDR1 and CDR2: WNHNN and SYGVQD (reference sequence).